This T cell receptor beta chain was identified during a study of T cell repertoires in ileal Crohn's disease (dated 2019 in TCRdb). Concerning the study at large: Median disease duration was around 7.9 years, and 35% to 40% of patients were identified as active smokers at the time of surgery. Surgery was performed for a complication in all patients, with stricturing disease in roughly 60% and penetrating disease in approximately 40%. Roughly half of the patients were given postoperative therapy, with under 13 receiving thiopurines and approximately 17 receiving anti-TNF agents. TCR repertoire analysis was done in 57 Crohn's disease patients from a prospective multicentre cohort. The study was conducted in parallel with a multicentre cohort that was designed to identify predictors of early endoscopic recurrence following ileocolonic resection. Endoscopic postoperative recurrence was defined by a Rutgeerts score above i0. The study sequenced roughly 170 mucosal samples from a few dozen patients, taken at several locations on the surgical specimen and at postoperative endoscopy. Overall results and qualifications from the work: Compared with CD4 T cells, sorted CD8 T cells contained more high-frequency clones, which suggests that the mucosal expansions were mostly CD8. Higher high-frequency clone percentages at surgery were associated with endoscopic recurrence; all patients with clonality above 26.8% (18/57) had recurrence. A significantly higher proportion of clonal expansions was observed in active smokers at surgery than in non-smokers (approximately 26% vs 20%, p=0.02). Mucosal CD4 and CD8 T cells were sorted and sequenced only in a subgroup of patients, whose size was not stated.

Trimming removed 2 bases from V and 4 bases from J; the gene matches leave 6 bases unexplained. The CDR3 numbers 16 residues from cysteine through phenylalanine. Of the read, only the CDR3 DNA is kept; its 48 bases are in frame from base 1. The germline V gene gives CDR1 as LGHNA and CDR2 as YSLEER. Adults with ileal or ileocolonic Crohn's disease for whom ileocolonic resection was indicated were considered eligible. Whole ileal mucosal biopsies were stored frozen at -80°C before DNA extraction. A TRizol-based method was used to extract genomic DNA from the frozen whole biopsies, and the DNA was quantified with a NanoDrop 2000 spectrophotometer. This clone was counted once. Its cognate antigen has yet to be identified. Base qualities are not recorded, but no much larger clone differs from it by a single base. Roughly 500 nanograms of biopsy DNA per sample were submitted for commercial TCRB immunosequencing. A two-step, amplification bias-controlled multiplex PCR was used by Adaptive Biotechnology to amplify CDR3 regions from genomic DNA. The first PCR used primers for every V and J gene segment; the second PCR added barcodes and Illumina adapters. CDR3 libraries were sequenced using an Illumina instrument. The authors' pipeline ran thus. The analysis used both the pipelines supplied by the vendor and custom analysis of the raw data in R/Bioconductor with R version 3.3.0. Clonality, ranging from 0 to 1, was calculated as the inverse of the normalised Shannon entropy of all productive clones. High-frequency clones were defined as the repertoire share of the top 100 clones, retaining only clones passing a 95% confidence test. Overlap between samples was measured with the Morisita-Horn index, while repertoire diversity was measured with the Simpson index. This immuneACCESS table, as held by TCRdb, lists in-frame sequences with V and J called but not all clones. Of the missing ones, under half trace to an unresolved V gene in checked studies; the others have no known cause. V and J calls and clone size follow that table, whereas D and trimming were derived from the DNA. Counted in this sample were roughly 15,000 clones; 83% of them appeared once. About 9.3% of the sample rests with the top ten.

The chain joins TRBV4-3 to TRBJ2-5, and 11 junctional nucleotides match TRBD2. The origin of this receptor is an adult with Crohn's disease. Sequenced material: ileal tissue. The CDR3 is CASSQHSGGARETQYF. The nucleotide sequence is given as TGCGCCAGCAGCCAACATAGCGGGGGGGCCCGAGAGACCCAGTACTTC.